The T cell receptor beta chain described here comes from a study of blood T cell repertoires in COVID-19. Study background: The study drew acute and convalescent COVID-19 samples from the United States, Italy and Spain.

Under the authors' procedure: The authors estimated nucleated cell counts from reference gene primer amplification. The method was immunoSEQ multiplex PCR; TCRdb's version includes in-frame clones alone and lacks a portion of them. The V and J calls and clone size were taken over from that table, and D and trimming were inferred from the DNA. The table records roughly 86,000 clones, 80% of them present only once. This CDR3 comprises 17 residues. Germline V lookup: CDR1 SGHRS, CDR2 YFSETQ. With 1 base clipped from V and 3 bases from J, the junction kept 5 bases outside the gene matches. The sample taken for sequencing was peripheral blood. The chain is built from TRBV5-1 and TRBJ2-2; 11 nucleotides line up with TRBD1. The receptor was isolated from a man in his fifties or sixties who had recovered from COVID-19. CDR3 DNA: TGCGCCAGCAGCTTGAGTGGGACAGGGGGTCACACCGGGGAGCTGTTTTTT. Protein product: CASSLSGTGGHTGELFF.